This T cell receptor beta chain was obtained from a study of response to subunit inactivated influenza vaccine. The germline V gene has CDR1 MNHEY and CDR2 SVGEGT. With 7 bases removed from V and 7 bases from J, the gap between germline ends came to 17 bases. The CDR3 contains 14 residues. This clonotype was picked up many times. Its specificity is unknown. TCRdb processed the RT-PCR reads anew with MiXCR; each CDR3 protein has one entry. The sample has under 800,000 distinct CDR3 sequences, approximately 14% seen once. Study-level results: Authors proposed each seasonal influenza vaccination draws in few new T cells.

V usage is TRBV6-2 or TRBV6-3 and J usage is TRBJ1-5; D is unclear. This clonotype was sampled from a man aged 45-65 years who received an inactivated influenza vaccine. Sequenced here: PBMCs from blood, sampled around 15 days before vaccination. In DNA form, the CDR3 reads TGTGCCAGCACCCAGGCTGGCCCCAGGCAGCCCCAGCATTTT. The encoded protein is CASTQAGPRQPQHF.